Listed below are T cell receptor beta chains from one sample, sequenced in a study of T cell responses to AZD1222 COVID-19 vaccine. The table came from immunoSEQ multiplex PCR; TCRdb's copy has only in-frame clones and leaves some out. The repertoire holds some 99,000 clones, around 87% seen once, with about 4% in the top ten. The specimen was peripheral blood, collected 28 days after the second AZD1222 dose. All receptors come from an adult who received the AZD1222 COVID-19 vaccine. The CDR3 runs from the conserved cysteine through the conserved F or W. Each record gives: clone size, V gene, J gene, D gene, CDR3 DNA, CDR3 protein. A D gene is named only where the DNA matches it firmly. The listing skips clone size in some rows; elsewhere it reads once, few, many or a size class.

-	TRBV30	TRBJ2-5	TRBD2	TGTGCCTGGAGTGTTCCGTACCAACTAGCGGGACAGCCAAACCAAGAGACCCAGTACTTC	CAWSVPYQLAGQPNQETQYF
-	TRBV11-2	TRBJ2-1	TRBD2	TGTGCCAGCAGCTTAGATTCTAGCGGGGGCCTGAGCTCCTACAATGAGCAGTTCTTC	CASSLDSSGGLSSYNEQFF
-	TRBV18	TRBJ1-5	-	TGTGCCAGCTCACCTCAGGCTGGCAATCAGCCCCAGCATTTT	CASSPQAGNQPQHF
-	TRBV11-2	TRBJ2-1	-	TGTGCCAGCAGCCCTCTAGCTACTGAGCAGTTCTTC	CASSPLATEQFF
-	TRBV6-2/TRBV6-3	TRBJ1-5	TRBD1	TGTGCCAGCAGCACAGGGGCGTTCGATCAGCCCCAGCATTTT	CASSTGAFDQPQHF
-	TRBV6-4	TRBJ2-3	TRBD1	TGTGCCAGCAGTGTGGGACAGGGGGGAACCTTTCAAACGCAGTATTTT	CASSVGQGGTFQTQYF
once	TRBV29-1	TRBJ1-5	-	TGCAGCGTTGTCGAGGGGCTTGGCAATCAGCCCCAGCATTTT	CSVVEGLGNQPQHF
few	TRBV6-4	TRBJ2-3	-	TGTGCCAGCAGTGACTCGAACAGGGCCACAGATACGCAGTATTTT	CASSDSNRATDTQYF
-	TRBV6-6	TRBJ2-4	TRBD2	TGTGCCAGCAAATCGGTAGCGGGGGGTCAAGAGTACTTC	CASKSVAGGQEYF
-	TRBV9	TRBJ2-7	-	TGTGCCAGCAGCCCCGAGGGAGGCAGTGGCGAGCAGTACTTC	CASSPEGGSGEQYF
few	TRBV24-1	TRBJ2-1	TRBD1	TGTGCCACCAGTGATTTGGGGGGACAGTACAATGAGCAGTTCTTC	CATSDLGGQYNEQFF
-	TRBV5-5	TRBJ2-7	-	TGTGCCAGCAGCTTAACAGTTTCCTACGAGCAGTACTTC	CASSLTVSYEQYF
-	TRBV21-1	TRBJ2-7	-	TGTGCCAGCAGCAAAGAACCTGAAGGGGAAAGCTCCTACGAGCAGTACTTC	CASSKEPEGESSYEQYF
-	TRBV18	TRBJ2-3	-	TGTGCCAGCTCCAAGACCACAGATACGCAGTATTTT	CASSKTTDTQYF
once	TRBV14	TRBJ1-1	-	TGTGCCAGCAGCCAAGAATGGAACACTGAAGCTTTCTTT	CASSQEWNTEAFF
-	TRBV19	TRBJ1-2	-	TGTGCCAGTAGTAACTTAGGAGGCCGGTTGGCCTATGGCTACACCTTC	CASSNLGGRLAYGYTF
-	TRBV6-2/TRBV6-3	TRBJ1-2	-	TGTGCCAGCAGTTACCCCCGGCAGGGGACCTATGGCTACACCTTC	CASSYPRQGTYGYTF
-	TRBV12-3/TRBV12-4	TRBJ1-1	-	TGTGCCAGCAGTTTCGGCTACAGAGAAGCTTTCTTT	CASSFGYREAFF
-	TRBV7-8	TRBJ2-3	-	TGTGCCAGCAGCGCAACACGAGGGGATGGGGATACGCAGTATTTT	CASSATRGDGDTQYF
-	TRBV27	TRBJ1-2	TRBD1	TGTGCCAGCAGTTTATCCCGACAGGGCTATGGCTACACCTTC	CASSLSRQGYGYTF
-	TRBV7-9	TRBJ1-4	TRBD1	TGTGCCAGCAGCGGAACAGGGGAGGCGGGTGAAAAACTGTTTTTT	CASSGTGEAGEKLFF
few	TRBV5-1	TRBJ1-2	TRBD1	TGCGCCAGCGGGACAGGGGACCATGGCTACACCTTC	CASGTGDHGYTF
-	TRBV6-5	TRBJ1-1	-	TGTGCCAGCAGAGATACGGTGAACACTGAAGCTTTCTTT	CASRDTVNTEAFF
-	TRBV9	TRBJ2-5	-	TGTGCCAGCAGCGTAGGTCTTGGCGATTTGAGGGAGACCCAGTACTTC	CASSVGLGDLRETQYF
-	TRBV10-3	TRBJ2-7	TRBD1	TGTGCCATCATTACTTTGACAGCCACAGGGGCCTACTACGAGCAGTACTTC	CAIITLTATGAYYEQYF
once	TRBV12-3/TRBV12-4	TRBJ1-2	-	TGTGCCAGCAACTCGAGAGCCTATGGCTACACCTTC	CASNSRAYGYTF
once	TRBV9	TRBJ1-4	-	TGTGCCAGCAGCGTAGCGGCAGATTGGAATCGAGAAAAACTGTTTTTT	CASSVAADWNREKLFF
-	TRBV9	TRBJ2-3	-	TGTGCCAGCAGCAATAGACTAGATGGGGTGGGAGATACGCAGTATTTT	CASSNRLDGVGDTQYF
-	TRBV3-1/TRBV3-2	TRBJ1-2	-	TGTGCCAGCAGCGAGGCCGGCCCGGCCTATGGCTACACCTTC	CASSEAGPAYGYTF
-	TRBV4-3	TRBJ2-6	TRBD1	TGCGCCAGCAGCCAAATAACAGGGGGCCGGGGCTCTGGGGCCAACGTCCTGACTTTC	CASSQITGGRGSGANVLTF
-	TRBV19	TRBJ1-2	TRBD1	TGTGCCAGTAGTATCCCGGGACAGGGGCTCCAGTATGGCTACACCTTC	CASSIPGQGLQYGYTF
-	TRBV5-1	TRBJ1-1	TRBD1	TGCGCCAGCGGTGCAGGGGGCCTTCTTGGTGGGAGCACTGAAGCTTTCTTT	CASGAGGLLGGSTEAFF
-	TRBV6-2/TRBV6-3	TRBJ2-3	-	TGTGCCAGCAGTTACTCCGCCTCAGATACGCAGTATTTT	CASSYSASDTQYF
-	TRBV3-1/TRBV3-2	TRBJ2-7	TRBD2	TGTGCCAGCAGCCAAAGGGCGGGAGGCACAGCCTACGAGCAGTACTTC	CASSQRAGGTAYEQYF
-	TRBV6-5	TRBJ2-7	-	TGTGCCAGCAGGGGGGTTGACGAGCAGTACTTC	CASRGVDEQYF
-	TRBV19	TRBJ2-1	TRBD2	TGTGCCAGTAGTATTTTTGGAGCGGGAGTACGGAATGAGCAGTTCTTC	CASSIFGAGVRNEQFF
-	TRBV2	TRBJ2-7	-	TGTGCCAGCAGTGAAGGTACATACTACGAGCAGTACTTC	CASSEGTYYEQYF
once	TRBV10-1	TRBJ2-7	-	TGCGCCAGCAGTGCCGGCGGACGTTCCTACGAGCAGTACTTC	CASSAGGRSYEQYF
-	TRBV11-3	TRBJ1-4	-	TGTGCCAGCAGCCCCTCACCGGGGAGGAGTGAAAAACTGTTTTTT	CASSPSPGRSEKLFF
-	TRBV18	TRBJ2-1	TRBD2	TGTGCCAGCTCACCCAGGACTAGCGCCTACAATGAGCAGTTCTTC	CASSPRTSAYNEQFF
-	TRBV19	TRBJ2-7	-	TGTGCCAGTAGTATAAAGAGGCAGGAGATCTACGAGCAGTACTTC	CASSIKRQEIYEQYF
-	TRBV7-2	TRBJ2-6	-	TGTGCCAGCAGCTTAGGTGGGGTCTTTGGGGCCAACGTCCTGACTTTC	CASSLGGVFGANVLTF
-	TRBV4-1	TRBJ1-1	-	TGCGCCAGCAGCCAAGTCCCGGGCCAGGGTAACACTGAAGCTTTCTTT	CASSQVPGQGNTEAFF
once	TRBV7-9	TRBJ1-5	-	TGTGCCAGCAGCCCCGAGGGGGGTCAGCCCCAGCATTTT	CASSPEGGQPQHF
-	TRBV19	TRBJ1-3	TRBD1	TGTGCCAGTAGTGCGCCGGGACAGGGTGGAAACACCATATATTTT	CASSAPGQGGNTIYF
-	TRBV12-3/TRBV12-4	TRBJ1-2	-	TGTGCCAGCAGCAGGGGCGGGGGCTACACCTTC	CASSRGGGYTF
-	TRBV15	TRBJ2-6	-	TGTGCCACCAGCCTTAAGGGTTCTGGGGCCAACGTCCTGACTTTC	CATSLKGSGANVLTF
-	TRBV5-1	TRBJ2-1	TRBD1	TGCGCCAGCAGCAGGGGACAGGGGAATGAGCAGTTCTTC	CASSRGQGNEQFF
-	TRBV10-3	TRBJ1-4	-	TGTGCCATCTCAGAGGGGTCAAAACTGTTTTTT	CAISEGSKLFF
once	TRBV28	TRBJ2-7	-	TGTGCCAGCAGTTTATCAACCAGGGTAGGCGAGCAGTACTTC	CASSLSTRVGEQYF
-	TRBV19	TRBJ1-1	-	TGTGCCAGTAGTAGTCGGGCGCAGGACACTGAAGCTTTCTTT	CASSSRAQDTEAFF
-	TRBV7-2	TRBJ2-2	TRBD1	TGTGCCAGCAGCAGGGACAGGAACACCGGGGAGCTGTTTTTT	CASSRDRNTGELFF
-	TRBV7-3	TRBJ2-5	-	TGTGCCAGCAGCCCCGGGTGGATGGGGACCCAGTACTTC	CASSPGWMGTQYF
-	TRBV24-1	TRBJ1-6	-	TGTGCCACCAGGAAGGAAGCTTCTAATTCACCCCTCCACTTT	CATRKEASNSPLHF
-	TRBV19	TRBJ2-2	-	TGTGCCAGTATTCGGTCAGGCTCGAACACCGGGGAGCTGTTTTTT	CASIRSGSNTGELFF
-	TRBV13	TRBJ2-6	TRBD1	TGTGCCAGCAGCTTACTCCCCGGGACAGCCTCTGGGGCCAACGTCCTGACTTTC	CASSLLPGTASGANVLTF
-	TRBV7-9	TRBJ1-1	-	TGTGCCAGCGCCTCCGGAGGGGTCTTCTTCGTAGCTTTCTTT	CASASGGVFFVAFF